Listed below are T cell receptor beta chains from one sample, sequenced in a study of CD4 T cells in relation to SARS-CoV-2 and coronaviruses. No antigen has been assigned to these receptors. TCRdb's table, derived via immunoSEQ multiplex PCR, lists solely in-frame clones and lacks some. The data show roughly 12,000 clones, 78% seen once. The specimen sequenced was CD4+ T cells from PBMCs, cultured in vitro. The receptors come from a human donor in good health. Each CDR3 is given with its conserved first and last residue. A D gene is named only where the DNA matches it firmly. Rows give clone size only sometimes, using once, few, many, or a class for an expanded clone.

d_gene: .
j_gene: TRBJ2-1
v_gene: TRBV29-1
abundance: .
CDR3aa: CSVEGAGDNEQFF
CDR3nt: TGCAGCGTTGAAGGGGCAGGGGACAATGAGCAGTTCTTC

d_gene: .
j_gene: TRBJ1-5
v_gene: TRBV6-5
abundance: .
CDR3aa: CASSYVGTSNQPQHF
CDR3nt: TGTGCCAGCAGTTACGTTGGGACTAGCAATCAGCCCCAGCATTTT

d_gene: TRBD1
j_gene: TRBJ2-7
v_gene: TRBV11-2
abundance: few
CDR3aa: CASLLGTGGGYEQYF
CDR3nt: TGTGCCAGCTTACTCGGGACAGGAGGCGGGTACGAGCAGTACTTC

d_gene: .
j_gene: TRBJ1-6
v_gene: TRBV5-6
abundance: .
CDR3aa: CASSLRATSSDSPLHF
CDR3nt: TGTGCCAGCAGCTTAAGGGCGACAAGCTCGGATTCACCCCTCCACTTT

d_gene: .
j_gene: TRBJ2-7
v_gene: TRBV6-4
abundance: .
CDR3aa: CASSGGRLANEQYF
CDR3nt: TGTGCCAGCAGTGGCGGACGGTTGGCTAACGAGCAGTACTTC

d_gene: .
j_gene: TRBJ1-2
v_gene: TRBV7-2
abundance: .
CDR3aa: CASSLRFGTNYGYTF
CDR3nt: TGTGCCAGCAGCTTAAGGTTCGGCACTAACTATGGCTACACCTTC

d_gene: TRBD1
j_gene: TRBJ1-2
v_gene: TRBV29-1
abundance: .
CDR3aa: CSARTGVEYGYTF
CDR3nt: TGCAGCGCTCGGACAGGGGTAGAGTATGGCTACACCTTC

d_gene: .
j_gene: TRBJ2-1
v_gene: TRBV11-1
abundance: once
CDR3aa: CASRGGYSYNEQFF
CDR3nt: TGTGCCAGCAGGGGCGGGTACTCCTACAATGAGCAGTTCTTC

d_gene: .
j_gene: TRBJ1-2
v_gene: TRBV7-5
abundance: .
CDR3aa: CARSRDPPPSNYGYTF
CDR3nt: TGTGCCAGAAGCCGGGACCCGCCCCCGTCTAACTATGGCTACACCTTC

d_gene: .
j_gene: TRBJ2-3
v_gene: TRBV9
abundance: .
CDR3aa: CASSVTGLSTDTQYF
CDR3nt: TGTGCCAGCAGCGTGACGGGACTGAGCACAGATACGCAGTATTTT

d_gene: TRBD1
j_gene: TRBJ1-1
v_gene: TRBV7-9
abundance: .
CDR3aa: CASSLGGQGGTEAFF
CDR3nt: TGTGCCAGCAGCTTAGGCGGACAGGGCGGAACTGAAGCTTTCTTT

d_gene: TRBD1
j_gene: TRBJ2-1
v_gene: TRBV2
abundance: few
CDR3aa: CASSLGTANNEQFF
CDR3nt: TGTGCCAGCAGTCTGGGGACAGCAAATAATGAGCAGTTCTTC

d_gene: .
j_gene: TRBJ2-3
v_gene: TRBV11-3
abundance: .
CDR3aa: CASSPTSSTDTQYF
CDR3nt: TGTGCCAGCAGCCCGACTTCTAGCACAGATACGCAGTATTTT

d_gene: .
j_gene: TRBJ2-2
v_gene: TRBV5-1
abundance: .
CDR3aa: CASSLGHLNTGELFF
CDR3nt: TGCGCCAGCAGCTTGGGACACCTGAACACCGGGGAGCTGTTTTTT

d_gene: .
j_gene: TRBJ2-3
v_gene: TRBV7-3
abundance: few
CDR3aa: CASSDENTQYF
CDR3nt: TGTGCCAGCAGCGACGAAAATACGCAGTATTTT

d_gene: .
j_gene: TRBJ1-4
v_gene: TRBV2
abundance: .
CDR3aa: CASSAQGEYEKLFF
CDR3nt: TGTGCCAGCAGTGCGCAGGGAGAATATGAAAAACTGTTTTTT

d_gene: TRBD2
j_gene: TRBJ2-3
v_gene: TRBV27
abundance: .
CDR3aa: CASSFGQREGRDTQYF
CDR3nt: TGTGCCAGCAGTTTTGGCCAGCGGGAGGGGCGGGATACGCAGTATTTT

d_gene: .
j_gene: TRBJ2-7
v_gene: TRBV7-8
abundance: .
CDR3aa: CASSLMTDQAYEQYF
CDR3nt: TGTGCCAGCAGCTTGATGACGGATCAGGCCTACGAGCAGTACTTC

d_gene: TRBD1
j_gene: TRBJ2-5
v_gene: TRBV2
abundance: .
CDR3aa: CASSRTGQETQYF
CDR3nt: TGTGCCAGCAGTCGGACAGGGCAAGAGACCCAGTACTTC

d_gene: .
j_gene: TRBJ1-2
v_gene: TRBV10-3
abundance: .
CDR3aa: CAIGEDGNYGYTF
CDR3nt: TGTGCCATCGGGGAGGATGGGAACTATGGCTACACCTTC

d_gene: .
j_gene: TRBJ1-3
v_gene: TRBV7-2
abundance: .
CDR3aa: CASSLGARNSGNTIYF
CDR3nt: TGTGCCAGCAGCCTAGGCGCAAGAAACTCTGGAAACACCATATATTTT

d_gene: TRBD2
j_gene: TRBJ2-7
v_gene: TRBV6-2/TRBV6-3
abundance: once
CDR3aa: CASSYSGLGREVGHEQYF
CDR3nt: TGTGCCAGCAGTTACTCGGGACTTGGGCGGGAGGTCGGTCACGAGCAGTACTTC

d_gene: .
j_gene: TRBJ1-4
v_gene: TRBV7-9
abundance: .
CDR3aa: CASRQGTTTNEKLFF
CDR3nt: TGTGCCAGCCGTCAGGGGACTACAACTAATGAAAAACTGTTTTTT

d_gene: .
j_gene: TRBJ2-5
v_gene: TRBV18
abundance: .
CDR3aa: CASSPMETQYF
CDR3nt: TGTGCCAGCTCACCAATGGAGACCCAGTACTTC

d_gene: .
j_gene: TRBJ1-2
v_gene: TRBV7-8
abundance: .
CDR3aa: CASSVRPTGVYGYTF
CDR3nt: TGTGCCAGCAGCGTCAGGCCGACAGGCGTCTATGGCTACACCTTC

d_gene: .
j_gene: TRBJ1-4
v_gene: TRBV4-1
abundance: .
CDR3aa: CASSSERRWEKLFF
CDR3nt: TGCGCCAGCAGCTCGGAGCGGAGATGGGAAAAACTGTTTTTT

d_gene: TRBD2
j_gene: TRBJ2-3
v_gene: TRBV12-5
abundance: .
CDR3aa: CASGSGLAGEDTQYF
CDR3nt: TGTGCTAGTGGCTCGGGACTAGCGGGAGAGGATACGCAGTATTTT

d_gene: .
j_gene: TRBJ2-5
v_gene: TRBV6-1
abundance: .
CDR3aa: CASSEQVNQETQYF
CDR3nt: TGTGCCAGCAGTGAACAAGTGAACCAAGAGACCCAGTACTTC